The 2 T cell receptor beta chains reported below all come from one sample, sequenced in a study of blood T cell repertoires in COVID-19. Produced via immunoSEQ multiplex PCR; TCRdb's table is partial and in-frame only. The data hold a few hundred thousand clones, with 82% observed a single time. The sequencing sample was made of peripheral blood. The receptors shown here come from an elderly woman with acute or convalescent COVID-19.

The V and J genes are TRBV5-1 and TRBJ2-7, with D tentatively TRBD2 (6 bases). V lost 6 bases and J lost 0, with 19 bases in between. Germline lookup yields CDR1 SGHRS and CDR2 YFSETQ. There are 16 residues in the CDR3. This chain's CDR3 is CASTLGGEPRSYEQYF. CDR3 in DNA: TGCGCCAGCACCCTCGGAGGGGAACCACGCTCCTACGAGCAGTACTTC.

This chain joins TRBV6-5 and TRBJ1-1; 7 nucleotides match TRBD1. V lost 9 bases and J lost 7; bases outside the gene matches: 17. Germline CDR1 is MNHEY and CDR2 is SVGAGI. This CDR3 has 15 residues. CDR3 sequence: CASAVGRGWGYEAFF. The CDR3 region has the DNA TGTGCCAGTGCTGTTGGCAGGGGGTGGGGGTATGAAGCTTTCTTT.